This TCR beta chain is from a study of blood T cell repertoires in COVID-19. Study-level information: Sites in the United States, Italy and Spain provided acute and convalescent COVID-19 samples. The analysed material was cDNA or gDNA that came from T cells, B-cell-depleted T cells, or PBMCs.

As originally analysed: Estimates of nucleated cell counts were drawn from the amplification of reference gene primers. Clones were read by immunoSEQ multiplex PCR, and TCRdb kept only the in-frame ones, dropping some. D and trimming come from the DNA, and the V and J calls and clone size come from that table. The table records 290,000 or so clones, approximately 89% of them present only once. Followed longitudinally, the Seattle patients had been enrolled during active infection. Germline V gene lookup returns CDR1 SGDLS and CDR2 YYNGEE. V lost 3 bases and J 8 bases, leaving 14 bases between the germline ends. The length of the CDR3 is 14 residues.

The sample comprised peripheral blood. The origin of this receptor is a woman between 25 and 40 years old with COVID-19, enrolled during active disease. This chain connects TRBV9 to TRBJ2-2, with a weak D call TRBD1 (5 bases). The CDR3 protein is CASSEGQGRGELFF. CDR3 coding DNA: TGTGCCAGCAGCGAGGGCCAGGGTAGGGGGGAGCTGTTTTTT. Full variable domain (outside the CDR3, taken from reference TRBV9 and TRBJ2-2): DSGVTQTPKHLITATGQRVTLRCSPRSGDLSVYWYQQSLDQGLQFLIQYYNGEERAKGNILERFSAQQFPDLHSELNLSSLELGDSALYFCASSEGQGRGELFFGEGSRLTVL.